The following is a TCR beta chain sequence with its context. Its specificity is unknown. The data were taken from a study of T cells in tuberculosis. V lost 3 bases, J lost 8 bases, and 3 bases stayed unmatched. The CDR3 is 13 residues long. The germline V gene encodes CDR1 SGHVS and CDR2 FNYEAQ. Adolescents were screened for latent TB by skin test and IGRA. Sequenced by immunoSEQ multiplex PCR; TCRdb stores in-frame clones only, minus some. There are over 30,000 clones in the sample; around 97% occur only once, and approximately 6.2% lies in the top ten. Notes on the study in general: Selection depended on which cryopreserved specimens were available. A GMM-specific repertoire classifier reached roughly 90% accuracy, AUROC over 0.85.

The sequence derives from a donor aged 5 to 30 with latent tuberculosis or without tuberculosis infection. The chain couples TRBV7-6 to TRBJ2-1; 8 bases fit TRBD1. The sequencing input was PBMCs. The CDR3 sequence: CASSFHRGDEQFF. CDR3 nucleotide sequence: TGTGCCAGCAGCTTCCACAGGGGGGATGAGCAGTTCTTC.